The 22 T cell receptor beta chains presented below share a single source sample, sequenced in a study of shared clonotypes between healthy human individuals (dated by TCRdb to the early 2020s). For the CD8 naive samples, CD45RO-negative cells were positively selected for CCR7, yielding a CD45RA+CCR7+ population from which TemRA cells were excluded. Library construction relied on the immunoSEQ multiplex PCR assay. The source is immuneACCESS, and TCRdb retained only in-frame sequences with V and J called. Part of the clones is not carried over; for the studies checked, unresolved V genes explain less than half of this, and the remainder is unexplained. Within this sample are roughly 2,000,000 clones, with around 95% of them counted one time only. About 1.7% of the sample is held by the ten biggest clonotypes. The sequencing input was naive CD8+ T cells from PBMCs. What this sample's cell subset or site label stands for: CD45RA+CCR7+. The receptors here all came from a man aged 18 to 29 in good health. Some clones in this sample may be carry-over from other donors' samples.

Of note for this clone: Other DNA sequences in the sample encode the same CDR3. The J gene is TRBJ1-5, the V gene TRBV27, with no clear D. Per germline, CDR1 MNHEY and CDR2 SMNVEV (reference sequence). Trimming shortened V by 0 bases and J by 0 bases, and 6 bases separated the two germline ends. The CDR3 loop spans 15 amino acids. The CDR3 loop is CASSLSSYSNQPQHF. Here the CDR3 DNA reads TGTGCCAGCAGTTTATCAAGCTATAGCAATCAGCCCCAGCATTTT.

This chain uses TRBV7-9 with TRBJ2-1, with TRBD2 as a possible D gene (6 bases). In germline, CDR1 is SEHNR, CDR2 FQNEAQ (reference sequence). The V end was cut by 7 bases, the J end by 4 bases, with 14 bases between. The CDR3 sequence is 14 residues long. CDR3 in DNA: TGTGCCAGCACCGACCTAGCGCTTTACAATGAGCAGTTCTTC. Protein sequence: CASTDLALYNEQFF.

This clone was counted between two and nine times. V and J are TRBV6-1 and TRBJ1-5; D unresolved. V lost 7 bases and J lost 11, with 12 bases in between. Germline V lookup: CDR1 MNHNS, CDR2 SASEGT. The CDR3 has 11 amino acids. CDR3 sequence: CASMTDWSQHF. CDR3 sequence (DNA): TGTGCCAGCATGACGGACTGGTCCCAGCATTTT.

This chain joins TRBV7-9 and TRBJ2-1; TRBD2 agrees at 7 bases. The ends lost 6 bases at V and 5 bases at J; junction bases unmatched: 7. The CDR3 is made up of 14 amino acids. Germline lookup yields CDR1 SEHNR and CDR2 FQNEAQ (reference sequence). The CDR3 is CASRSGTQHNEQFF. CDR3 coding DNA: TGTGCCAGCAGGAGCGGGACCCAACACAATGAGCAGTTCTTC. The entire variable domain, with the rest obtained from reference TRBV7-9 and TRBJ2-1, is as follows: DTGVSQNPRHKITKRGQNVTFRCDPISEHNRLYWYRQTLGQGPEFLTYFQNEAQLEKSRLLSDRFSAERPKGSFSTLEIQRTEQGDSAMYLCASRSGTQHNEQFFGPGTRLTVL.

The CDR3 spells CASSFPDRGTEAFF. The CDR3 bases are TGTGCCAGCAGTTTTCCGGACAGGGGCACTGAAGCTTTCTTT. The gene calls are TRBV28 and TRBJ1-1, with 9 bases aligning to TRBD1. V lost 3 bases to trimming and J lost 4 bases; unmatched junction nucleotides: 3. This CDR3 spans 14 amino acids. Germline lookup yields CDR1 MDHEN and CDR2 SYDVKM.

This clone was seen once. The chain joins TRBV2 to TRBJ2-1; weak D call: TRBD1 (6 bases). The germline V gene encodes CDR1 SNHLY and CDR2 FYNNEI. V was trimmed by 0 bases and J by 12 bases, leaving 12 bases between them. This CDR3 is 13 amino acids long. Written as DNA, the CDR3 is TGTGCCAGCAGTGAAGCGCTTGGGGGCTGGCAGTTCTTC. Amino acid sequence: CASSEALGGWQFF.

This sequence joins TRBV5-4 and TRBJ1-1; 7 bases agree with TRBD1. The J segment lost 5 bases and the V segment lost 4 bases, leaving 14 bases of the junction unmatched. Germline values: CDR1 SGHNT, CDR2 YYREEE (reference sequence). The CDR3 contains 16 residues. The CDR3 coding sequence is TGTGCCAGCAGCCCGACCCGAGGGGGCGGAGGGACTGAAGCTTTCTTT. Its translation: CASSPTRGGGGTEAFF.

The chain has TRBV30 and TRBJ2-6; D unclear. The CDR3 loop spans 13 amino acids. Trimming removed 3 bases from V and 0 bases from J, with 3 bases in between. CDR1 and CDR2 (germline): GTSNPN, SVGIG (reference sequence). The CDR3 region is CAWRVSGANVLTF. The CDR3 coding sequence is TGTGCCTGGAGAGTCTCTGGGGCCAACGTCCTGACTTTC.

There are a few counts of this clone. Other DNA sequences in this sample translate to the same CDR3. The J gene is TRBJ1-1, the V gene TRBV5-6; D is ambiguous. Trimming shortened V by 0 bases and J by 7 bases, and 4 bases separated the two germline ends. This CDR3 is 11 amino acids long. CDR1 is SGHDT and CDR2 is YYEEEE in the germline V gene. The CDR3 DNA sequence: TGTGCCAGCAGCTTGGGGGGTGAAGCTTTCTTT. Translated: CASSLGGEAFF.

This chain links TRBV9 with TRBJ2-7, with D perhaps being TRBD1 or TRBD2 (5 bases each). From germline, CDR1 is SGDLS and CDR2 YYNGEE. Trimming removed 2 bases at V and 5 bases at J, with 14 bases between. This CDR3 contains 14 residues. The DNA for the CDR3 is TGTGCCAGCAGCGTCCTACCGCAGGGACACGAGCAGTACTTC. It yields the protein CASSVLPQGHEQYF.

This clone appeared once. The chain links TRBV15 to TRBJ2-1; perhaps TRBD2 as D (5 bases). V lost 3 bases, J lost 5 bases, and 23 bases lay in between. CDR3 length equals 18 residues. Germline CDR1 reads LNHNV; CDR2 reads YYDKDF (reference sequence). CDR3 amino acids: CATSSTPLDFFPHNEQFF. For the CDR3, the DNA is TGTGCCACCAGCAGCACACCCCTGGACTTCTTCCCTCACAATGAGCAGTTCTTC. The full variable domain, in which reference TRBV15 and TRBJ2-1 provide the parts outside the CDR3, is DAMVIQNPRYQVTQFGKPVTLSCSQTLNHNVMYWYQQKSSQAPKLLFHYYDKDFNNEADTPDNFQSRRPNTSFCFLDIRSPGLGDTAMYLCATSSTPLDFFPHNEQFFGPGTRLTVL.

The chain has TRBV2 and TRBJ1-2; D may be TRBD1 (5 bases). V lost 6 bases, J lost 8 bases, and 25 bases lay in between. CDR3 length: 16 residues. Looked up from germline, CDR1 is SNHLY and CDR2 is FYNNEI. The CDR3 DNA sequence: TGTGCCAGCAGAAAACCGGGACCCACGCGGCATGGGGGCTACACCTTC. This gives the protein CASRKPGPTRHGGYTF.

This chain links TRBV29-1 with TRBJ2-7, with 14 bases matching TRBD2. V dropped 5 bases and J dropped 0; count of bases not matched to a gene: 3. This CDR3 spans 15 amino acids. Per germline, CDR1 SQVTM and CDR2 ANQGSEA. CDR3 nucleotides: TGCAGCGTTCTTGGGACTAGCGGGAGCTCCTACGAGCAGTACTTC. Protein: CSVLGTSGSSYEQYF.

The V gene is TRBV7-9, the J gene TRBJ1-2; 11 nucleotides match TRBD1. V shed 5 bases and J 4 bases; nucleotides not matched to a gene: 9. This CDR3 comprises 16 residues. Germline loops: CDR1 SEHNR, CDR2 FQNEAQ (reference sequence). CDR3 amino acids: CASSHPSGTGGYGYTF. The CDR3 DNA reads TGTGCCAGCAGCCATCCTTCCGGGACAGGGGGCTATGGCTACACCTTC.

The sample holds a few counts of this clone. The rearrangement joins TRBV18 to TRBJ1-1; D not certain. The CDR3 length is 13 residues. V dropped 3 bases and J dropped 2 bases, with 7 bases sitting between them. Germline V gene sequence: CDR1 KGHSH, CDR2 LQKENI. In DNA form, the CDR3 reads TGTGCCAGCTCACCTACCTTTAACACTGAAGCTTTCTTT. Residues: CASSPTFNTEAFF.

The chain is built from TRBV10-1 and TRBJ2-1; 14 nucleotides line up with TRBD2. The CDR3 contains 17 residues. Losses at the gene ends were 3 bases for V and 5 bases for J; bases not matched to a gene: 6. Germline-derived CDR1 and CDR2 are WNHNN and SYGVQD (reference sequence). CDR3: CASSERLAGGIDNEQFF. The CDR3 nucleotides are TGCGCCAGCAGTGAACGACTAGCGGGAGGGATTGACAATGAGCAGTTCTTC.

The J gene is TRBJ2-7, the V gene TRBV7-9, with a weak D call TRBD2 (5 bases). Germline V gene lookup returns CDR1 SEHNR and CDR2 FQNEAQ (reference sequence). The V end was cut by 0 bases, the J end by 2 bases, with 11 bases between. The CDR3 extends over 15 amino acids. Written as DNA, the CDR3 is TGTGCCAGCAGCTTAGCGCCTAGCCCCACCTACGAGCAGTACTTC. The encoded protein is CASSLAPSPTYEQYF.

The chain combines TRBV6-6 with TRBJ2-1; the D is unclear. CDR1 is MNHNY and CDR2 is SVGAGI in the germline V gene (reference sequence). The ends were cut back, 7 bases at V and 5 bases at J, with 6 bases in the middle. This CDR3 is built from 11 residues. CDR3 sequence reads: CASIGNNEQFF. For the CDR3, the DNA is TGTGCCAGCATCGGAAACAATGAGCAGTTCTTC.

This sequence joins TRBV10-3 and TRBJ2-3, with TRBD2 identical over 11 bases. Germline V gene data show CDR1 as ENHRY and CDR2 as SYGVKD. After removal of 7 bases from V and 2 bases from J, the junction contained 8 bases not matched to a gene. CDR3 length equals 16 residues. The CDR3 nucleotides are TGTGCCATCACAGACCCGGGACTAGCGGCCACAGATACGCAGTATTTT. As protein: CAITDPGLAATDTQYF.

The rearrangement joins TRBV11-2 to TRBJ2-4, with D unresolved. Germline CDR1 and CDR2: SGHAT and FQNNGV. Trimming took off 1 base at V and 7 bases at J, with 5 bases between the two ends. The CDR3 runs 12 residues. CDR3 DNA: TGTGCCAGCAGCTTAGCCCCCAACATTCAGTACTTC. Protein sequence: CASSLAPNIQYF.

This chain uses TRBV28 with TRBJ1-2; perhaps TRBD1 as D (6 bases). Germline CDR1 and CDR2: MDHEN and SYDVKM. CDR3 length: 14 residues. Trimming left V 4 bases short and J 6 bases short, with 15 bases between. CDR3 DNA: TGTGCCAGCAGTTACCTGGGGGGGGCAAATGGCTACACCTTC. Protein: CASSYLGGANGYTF.

The rearrangement links TRBV19 to TRBJ2-7; 7 nucleotides match TRBD1. The CDR3 length is 13 residues. Germline V gives CDR1 LNHDA, CDR2 SQIVND (reference sequence). The V and J ends lost 6 bases and 3 bases, in that order; junction bases with no gene match: 5. This CDR3 is CASRSRDSYEQYF. CDR3 in DNA: TGTGCCAGTAGGTCCCGGGACAGCTACGAGCAGTACTTC. The entire variable domain, with the rest obtained from reference TRBV19 and TRBJ2-7, is as follows: DGGITQSPKYLFRKEGQNVTLSCEQNLNHDAMYWYRQDPGQGLRLIYYSQIVNDFQKGDIAEGYSVSREKKESFPLTVTSAQKNPTAFYLCASRSRDSYEQYFGPGTRLTVT.